Shown below are 30 T cell receptor beta chains from a single sample sequenced in a study of tumor-infiltrating lymphocytes in primary liver carcinoma. From roughly 0.5 ug total RNA, TCR beta cDNA was generated with a primer in the constant region. Amplification in three nested multiplex PCR rounds with slightly modified ARM-PCR gave rise to TCR beta libraries. TRBV1-TRBV30 forward primers paired with a C-beta reverse primer drove the first two PCR rounds, 10 cycles each. Using its own MiXCR run on the multiplex PCR reads, TCRdb lists one record per CDR3 protein. The sample yields approximately 330,000 distinct CDR3 sequences, about two thirds seen once. Out of unsorted whole blood came the blood RNA, and germline DNA was extracted as well. Input material: peripheral blood. These receptors originate from a middle-aged man with primary liver carcinoma and hepatitis B virus infection.

This chain uses TRBV11-2 with TRBJ2-7; D is perhaps TRBD1 or TRBD2 (5 bases each). Germline V lookup: CDR1 SGHAT, CDR2 FQNNGV. Trimming removed 1 base from V and 6 bases from J, with 34 bases in between. The CDR3 extends over 21 amino acids. CDR3 sequence reads: CASSLGEGQQPGPDLGIEQYF. Written as DNA, the CDR3 is TGTGCCAGCAGCTTAGGCGAAGGACAACAACCGGGACCTGACCTAGGAATCGAGCAGTACTTC.

As to this clonotype: A much bigger clone sits one base away, suggesting this may be a read error. As DNA, the CDR3 is TGTGCCAGCAGCTTGACAGGGCTCGTGGATGAGCAGTTCTTC. Amino acid sequence: CASSLTGLVDEQFF. V is TRBV5-5 and J is TRBJ2-1; possible D gene TRBD1, 6 bases. Germline V gene data show CDR1 as SGHKS and CDR2 as YYEKEE (reference sequence). The length of the CDR3 is 14 residues. With 1 base removed from V and 8 bases from J, the gap between germline ends came to 13 bases.

This clonotype was picked up one time. An end of the junction differs from the germline gene, which may be a read error. V is TRBV11-2 and J is TRBJ2-7, with D possibly matching TRBD2 (7 bases). The CDR3 is 15 residues long. Germline CDR1 is SGHAT and CDR2 is FQNNGV. The CDR3 loop reads CASSFWGGQGYEQYF. As DNA, the CDR3 is TGTGCTAGCAGCTTTTGGGGGGGACAAGGATACGAGCAGTACTTC.

V and J are TRBV28 and TRBJ2-1; D gene ambiguous. Trimming left V 10 bases short and J 5 bases short, with 15 bases between. CDR3 size: 13 residues. CDR1 MDHEN and CDR2 SYDVKM come from the germline V gene. The CDR3 DNA reads TGTGCCACCACAGTCGGTCTAGACAATGAGCAGTTCTTC. It codes for CATTVGLDNEQFF.

Regarding this clonotype: A much larger clonotype is one base distant, so this may be a read error. The chain couples TRBV4-3 to TRBJ2-1; 9 bases are a match to TRBD2. Germline-derived CDR1 and CDR2 are LGHNA and YSLEER. CDR3 length: 16 residues. CDR3 region: CVSSQSGTSTYNEQFF. DNA for the CDR3: TGCGTCAGCAGCCAAAGCGGGACTAGCACCTACAATGAGCAGTTCTTC.

As regards this clonotype: Mismatch with germline at one junction end may stem from a read error. V gene TRBV6-2 or TRBV6-3 combines with J gene TRBJ2-7; D gene unclear. The CDR3 has 13 residues. Germline CDR1 MNHEY, CDR2 SVGEGT. Here the CDR3 DNA reads TGTACCAGCAGTTACGAGGTATCCTACGAGCAGTACTTC. Its protein product is CTSSYEVSYEQYF.

Note on this clonotype: A read error may be the cause here, since a much bigger clone is one base away. V is TRBV12-3 or TRBV12-4 and J is TRBJ2-1; 7 nucleotides align to TRBD2. The CDR3 totals 15 residues. The CDR3 sequence is CSSSLVASGPGEQFF. The CDR3 DNA sequence: TGTTCCAGCAGTTTAGTGGCTAGCGGACCCGGTGAGCAGTTCTTC.

The chain couples TRBV6-5 to TRBJ2-7; either TRBD1 or TRBD2 may fit D (5 bases each). The V gene lost 7 bases and the J gene lost 0 bases, with 10 bases spanning the gap. Looked up from germline, CDR1 is MNHEY and CDR2 is SVGAGI. The CDR3 has 13 residues. Here the CDR3 reads CASNGGVSYEQYF. The CDR3 DNA sequence: TGTGCCAGCAATGGGGGTGTCTCCTACGAGCAGTACTTC.

This chain joins TRBV5-1 and TRBJ1-2; 9 bases fit TRBD1. V was clipped by 3 bases and J by 0 bases; unmatched bases: 6. Germline V CDR1 and CDR2: SGHRS, YFSETQ. This CDR3 spans 16 amino acids. The CDR3 region has the DNA TGCGCCAGCAGCTCGTCCCGGGACAGGGCTAACTATGGCTACACCTTC. Translated, it gives CASSSSRDRANYGYTF.

V usage is TRBV28 and J usage is TRBJ2-1; D ambiguous. Germline values: CDR1 MDHEN, CDR2 SYDVKM. The ends were cut back, 6 bases at V and 9 bases at J, with 15 bases in the middle. The CDR3 extends over 13 amino acids. The CDR3 bases are TGTGCCAGCAGCATAGCCCCGGCTGCTGAGCAGTTCTTC. Its translation: CASSIAPAAEQFF.

The J gene is TRBJ2-7, the V gene TRBV21-1. TRBV21-1 corresponds to a pseudogene. The CDR3 is 12 amino acids. CDR3 sequence reads: CASSGERNEQYF. DNA for the CDR3: TGTGCCAGCAGTGGAGAGCGAAACGAGCAGTACTTC.

There are a few counts of this clonotype. The chain carries TRBV6-6 and TRBJ2-1; D gene uncertain. The V gene's germline CDR1 is MNHNY and CDR2 SVGAGI (reference sequence). This CDR3 is built from 14 residues. The V gene lost 4 bases and the J gene lost 9 bases, with 16 bases spanning the gap. The CDR3, as DNA: TGTGCCAGCAGTTTCGGCGAAGCGCCCGTTGAGCAGTTCTTC. Translating gives CASSFGEAPVEQFF.

This chain links TRBV6-6 with TRBJ2-3; maybe TRBD1 (6 bases). Trimming pared 2 bases from V and 2 bases from J, leaving 11 bases between. Germline V gene lookup returns CDR1 MNHNY and CDR2 SVGAGI (reference sequence). There are 15 residues in the CDR3. DNA of the CDR3: TGTGCCAGCAGTTACCTAAACAGGGTCACAGATACGCAGTATTTT. Translating gives CASSYLNRVTDTQYF.

This clonotype was observed a handful of times. J is TRBJ2-1 and V is TRBV12-3 or TRBV12-4, with 10 bases identical to TRBD2. The CDR3 runs 13 residues. V shed 9 bases, J shed 10 bases, and the junction held 9 bases outside the gene matches. The CDR3 coding sequence is TGTGCCAGTCTACTAGCGGGAATTCGGGAGCAGTTCTTC. Protein: CASLLAGIREQFF.

A few counts support this clonotype. In this CDR3 the conserved last residue, phenylalanine or tryptophan, is missing, so a read error is likely. The chain combines TRBV11-2 with TRBJ2-7; TRBD1 aligns across 7 bases. This CDR3 contains 14 residues. Germline CDR1 and CDR2: SGHAT and FQNNGV. The CDR3 region is CAGSADRVIYEQYL. CDR3 coding DNA: TGTGCCGGCAGCGCAGACAGGGTGATCTACGAGCAGTACCTC.

This clonotype has just one count. This is likely a read error, given that the CDR3 carries no conserved phenylalanine or tryptophan at its end. The chain combines TRBV6-1 with TRBJ1-5; TRBD1 might be the D (6 bases). V lost 8 bases to trimming and J lost 4 bases, with 15 bases between them. The CDR3 has 14 amino acids. Germline-derived CDR1 and CDR2 are MNHNS and SASEGT. CDR3 sequence: CASSQGGINQPQHL. CDR3 coding DNA: TGTGCCAGCTCCCAAGGGGGAATTAATCAGCCCCAGCATCTT.

The genes are TRBV11-2 and TRBJ2-5; D not resolved. Trimming removed 5 bases from V and 3 bases from J, with 13 bases in between. Germline assignment: CDR1 SGHAT and CDR2 FQNNGV. The length of the CDR3 is 14 residues. This CDR3 reads CASSPHWLKETQYF. The CDR3 coding sequence is TGTGCCAGCAGCCCTCACTGGCTGAAAGAGACCCAGTACTTC.

This sequence joins TRBV11-1 and TRBJ2-7, with no clear D. Germline V gene lookup returns CDR1 SGHAT and CDR2 FQDESV (reference sequence). The CDR3 spans 14 residues. Here the CDR3 reads CVSSYHIGSYEQYF. The CDR3 nucleotides read TGTGTAAGCAGCTATCACATAGGCTCATACGAGCAGTACTTC.

This chain uses TRBV11-2 with TRBJ2-7, with D possibly matching TRBD2 (5 bases). Trimming shortened V by 4 bases and J by 4 bases, and 11 bases separated the two germline ends. Germline V gives CDR1 SGHAT, CDR2 FQNNGV. The CDR3 extends over 13 amino acids. The CDR3 sequence is CASSYTEEYEQYF. CDR3 sequence (DNA): TGTGCCAGCAGCTACACGGAGGAGTACGAGCAGTACTTC.

This clonotype has only one observation. This sequence joins TRBV24-1 and TRBJ2-1, with D uncertain. Between the trimmed V and J ends, which lost 5 bases and 7 bases, there was a span of 20 bases. This CDR3 comprises 16 residues. CDR1 and CDR2 from the germline V gene are KGHDR and SFDVKD. The chain's CDR3 is CATSVNVGRTSNEQFF. CDR3 bases: TGTGCCACCAGTGTCAACGTTGGTCGGACCTCTAATGAGCAGTTCTTC.

Comments on this clonotype: The conserved final phenylalanine or tryptophan is absent from the CDR3, which likely points to a read error. This rearrangement joins TRBV11-2 to TRBJ2-7, with D possibly matching TRBD2 (6 bases). Trimming left V 5 bases short and J 0 bases short, with 14 bases between. This CDR3 region has 15 residues. Germline CDR1 is SGHAT and CDR2 is FQNNGV. CDR3: CASSPGTRSSYEQYS. In DNA form, the CDR3 reads TGTGCCAGCAGCCCAGGGACTCGCAGCTCCTACGAGCAGTACTCC.

The CDR3 DNA follows: TGTGCCAGCTCGGACAGTTTACGCTACGAGCAGTACTTC. Protein product: CASSDSLRYEQYF. J is TRBJ2-7 and V is TRBV18; D might be TRBD1 (6 bases). The CDR3 runs to 13 residues. Looked up from germline, CDR1 is KGHSH and CDR2 is LQKENI. V lost 6 bases and J lost 3, with 12 bases in between. Using reference TRBV18 and TRBJ2-7 for the parts outside the CDR3, the full variable domain is NAGVMQNPRHLVRRRGQEARLRCSPMKGHSHVYWYRQLPEEGLKFMVYLQKENIIDESGMPKERFSAEFPKEGPSILRIQQVVRGDSAAYFCASSDSLRYEQYFGPGTRLTVT.

The V gene is TRBV29-1, the J gene TRBJ2-2; D might be TRBD1 or TRBD2, each matching 5 bases. Germline assignment: CDR1 SQVTM and CDR2 ANQGSEA. The CDR3 runs 16 residues. Trimming took off 7 bases at V and 17 bases at J, with 35 bases between the two ends. The CDR3: CSARGSRATNTRMLFF. The CDR3 region has the DNA TGCAGCGCTCGGGGCTCTAGGGCTACGAACACCAGGATGCTATTTTTT.

This clonotype was seen a handful of times. The chain links TRBV7-8 to TRBJ2-3; TRBD2 is a possible D gene (6 bases). The CDR3 is made up of 16 amino acids. Trimming removed 2 bases at V and 0 bases at J, with 12 bases between. Per the germline V gene, CDR1 is SGHVS and CDR2 is FQNEAQ. CDR3 bases: TGTGCCAGCAGCTTATTGGGCGGGACTAGCACAGATACGCAGTATTTT. Its protein is CASSLLGGTSTDTQYF.

As regards this clonotype: Given a much more abundant clone one base away, this may be a read error. The chain uses TRBV6-2 or TRBV6-3 and TRBJ2-7, with unresolved D. Germline V gene lookup returns CDR1 MNHEY and CDR2 SVGEGT. CDR3 length: 11 amino acids. CDR3 coding DNA: TGTGCCAGCAGTTTCACCTACGGGCAGTACTTC. Encoded protein: CASSFTYGQYF.

The chain recombines TRBV6-5 with TRBJ2-4; D is undetermined. Between the trimmed V and J ends, which lost 0 bases and 3 bases, there was a span of 15 bases. The CDR3 runs 17 residues. CDR1 and CDR2 (germline): MNHEY, SVGAGI. The CDR3 nucleotides read TGTGCCAGCAGTTACTCGAAGGACCCCTTAGTCAAAAACATTCAGTACTTC. It translates to CASSYSKDPLVKNIQYF.

This clonotype was detected ten times or more. This chain joins TRBV29-1 and TRBJ1-1; unclear D gene. Trimming pared 7 bases from V and 4 bases from J, leaving 16 bases between. CDR1 is SQVTM, CDR2 ANQGSEA, per germline. This CDR3 comprises 13 residues. The CDR3 protein is CSAALMQSTEAFF. Written as DNA, the CDR3 is TGCAGCGCCGCGCTAATGCAGAGCACTGAAGCTTTCTTT.

Note on this clonotype: At one boundary the junction diverges from the germline segment, which might be a read error. The genes are TRBV6-6 and TRBJ2-7; 8 nucleotides agree with TRBD2. From germline, CDR1 is MNHNY and CDR2 SVGAGI (reference sequence). The CDR3 is made up of 15 amino acids. CDR3 residues: CANSSPGLVCYEQYF. CDR3 in DNA: TGTGCCAACAGTTCGCCGGGACTAGTCTGCTACGAGCAGTACTTC.

In the case of this clonotype: A single base separates this from a much larger clone, so it may be a read error. The gene calls are TRBV29-1 and TRBJ2-7, with 10 bases lining up with TRBD1. This CDR3 has 14 residues. Germline V gives CDR1 SQVTM, CDR2 ANQGSEA. CDR3 bases: TGCAGCGTTGAGGTTGTAGGGACAGGGGACGAGCGGTACTTC. Encoded protein: CSVEVVGTGDERYF.

The gene calls are TRBV30 and TRBJ2-5, with D perhaps TRBD2 (5 bases). Deletions cut 1 base from V and 8 bases from J, with 20 bases between. Germline CDR1 is GTSNPN and CDR2 is SVGIG (reference sequence). The CDR3 is 15 amino acids. The CDR3 sequence: CAWSESGITKRTQYF. Here the CDR3 DNA reads TGTGCCTGGAGTGAATCGGGGATTACCAAGAGAACCCAGTACTTC. The full variable domain, completed using reference TRBV30 and TRBJ2-5, is SQTIHQWPATLVQPVGSPLSLECTVEGTSNPNLYWYRQAAGRGLQLLFYSVGIGQISSEVPQNLSASRPQDRQFILSSKKLLLSDSGFYLCAWSESGITKRTQYFGPGTRLLVL.